This passage covers 3 T cell receptor beta chains from one sample sequenced in a study of T cells in Graves' hyperthyroidism and ophthalmopathy. TCR beta CDR3 regions were amplified from RNA transcripts. The HTBI set primed first-round TCR CDR3 RT-PCR. Each CDR3 protein is one row after TCRdb ran MiXCR on the multiplex PCR reads. The table has approximately 370,000 distinct CDR3 sequences, roughly a sixth seen once. The source material was blood. These receptors all stem from a woman between 25 and 40 years old with Graves' hyperthyroidism that later progressed to Graves' ophthalmopathy.

The CDR3 DNA is TGTGCCAGCAGCTGGGGTGGGGGAAGCTATGGCTACACCTTC. It translates to CASSWGGGSYGYTF. This chain joins TRBV5-8 and TRBJ1-2, with a possible D match to TRBD1 (5 bases). CDR3 length: 14 residues. Trimming left V 3 bases short and J 4 bases short, with 13 bases between. CDR1 is SGHTS, CDR2 YDEGEE, per germline.

This clonotype was observed at least ten times. This chain links TRBV6-2 or TRBV6-3 with TRBJ2-1; TRBD2 matches at 11 bases. In germline, CDR1 is MNHEY, CDR2 SVGEGT. Trimming at V came to 7 bases and at J to 4 bases, leaving 3 bases not matched to a gene. This CDR3 has 14 residues. The CDR3 bases are TGTGCCAGCACCCGGACTAGCGGGTACAATGAGCAGTTCTTC. This translates into CASTRTSGYNEQFF.

This clonotype was observed at least ten times. The chain carries TRBV12-3 or TRBV12-4 and TRBJ2-3; D perhaps matches TRBD2 (5 bases). V shed 7 bases and J shed 2 bases, with 19 bases lying between them. This CDR3 comprises 16 residues. The CDR3, as DNA: TGTGCCAGCAACCAGCTGGACTCGTCCCTCACAGATACGCAGTATTTT. Translating it yields CASNQLDSSLTDTQYF.